A single sample is the source of the 2 T cell receptor beta chains below, sequenced in a study of shared clonotypes between healthy human individuals. Assay used: immunoSEQ multiplex PCR; TCRdb lists only in-frame clones, some missing. The table records hundreds of thousands of clones, roughly 97% of them present only once. Sequenced input: naive CD4+ T cells sorted from blood. As to subset: CD45RA+ positively selected. These receptors all come from a woman in her 30s in good health.

V gene TRBV13 combines with J gene TRBJ1-2, with D unresolved. The CDR3 covers 14 residues. V was cut by 2 bases and J by 8 bases, with 15 bases left in between. CDR1 and CDR2 (germline): PRHDT, FYEKMQ (reference sequence). In DNA, the CDR3 is TGTGCCAGCAGCTTAATGGGTTCGGGCGGCGGCTACACCTTC. Its protein product is CASSLMGSGGGYTF.

V is TRBV29-1 and J is TRBJ2-1, with D possibly matching TRBD2 (6 bases). Trimming pared 4 bases from V and 6 bases from J, leaving 16 bases between. The germline CDR1 and CDR2 sequences are SQVTM and ANQGSEA. The CDR3 sequence is 14 residues long. This CDR3 reads CSVVGDLTVNEQFF. CDR3 sequence (DNA): TGCAGCGTTGTCGGGGACTTGACCGTCAATGAGCAGTTCTTC.